Listed below are T cell receptor beta chains from one sample, sequenced in a study of radiotherapy plus CTLA-4 blockade in lung cancer. Produced via immunoSEQ multiplex PCR; TCRdb's table is partial and in-frame only. This sample has some 78,000 clones, with about 86% found just once. The sequencing used peripheral blood, collected from a patient treated with radiotherapy plus ipilimumab. The receptors here all came from a human donor with non-small cell lung cancer who had a partial response to radiotherapy plus ipilimumab. The CDR3 runs from the conserved cysteine through the conserved F or W. Each record gives: D gene, J gene, clone size, V gene, CDR3 protein, CDR3 DNA. The D gene is left open where the match is weak. The listing skips clone size in some rows; elsewhere it reads once, few, many or a size class.

NA | TRBJ2-3 | NA | TRBV2 | CASSRDFTDTQYF | TGTGCCAGCTCTCGGGACTTCACAGATACGCAGTATTTT
NA | TRBJ1-1 | NA | TRBV19 | CASSIPGGAVTEAFF | TGTGCCAGTAGTATTCCCGGCGGGGCTGTCACTGAAGCTTTCTTT
TRBD1 | TRBJ2-7 | NA | TRBV28 | CASSYMGDRGPSYSYEQYF | TGTGCCAGCAGTTACATGGGGGACAGGGGGCCTTCATACTCCTACGAGCAGTACTTC
TRBD2 | TRBJ2-6 | NA | TRBV18 | CASSPTAGGGANVLTF | TGTGCCAGCTCACCCACAGCGGGAGGTGGGGCCAACGTCCTGACTTTC
TRBD2 | TRBJ2-1 | medium-sized | TRBV10-1 | CASSESLASGRNEQFF | TGCGCCAGCAGTGAGTCTTTAGCTAGCGGGAGAAATGAGCAGTTCTTC
NA | TRBJ1-6 | NA | TRBV25-1 | CASRAYNSPLHF | TGTGCCAGCAGGGCATATAATTCACCCCTCCACTTT
TRBD2 | TRBJ2-1 | NA | TRBV6-1 | CASSAIWTSGRLSEQFF | TGTGCCAGCAGTGCTATCTGGACTAGCGGGAGGTTGAGTGAGCAGTTCTTC
NA | TRBJ1-2 | NA | TRBV14 | CASSPMDSAWDYGYTF | TGTGCCAGCAGCCCCATGGACAGCGCCTGGGACTATGGCTACACCTTC
TRBD2 | TRBJ2-1 | NA | TRBV5-1 | CASSLGLAGGPIRPGDEQFF | TGCGCCAGCAGCTTAGGCCTAGCGGGAGGTCCTATTCGGCCCGGCGATGAGCAGTTCTTC
NA | TRBJ2-4 | NA | TRBV27 | CASRKQGLENIQYF | TGTGCCAGCAGAAAACAGGGTTTAGAAAACATTCAGTACTTC
TRBD2 | TRBJ2-1 | once | TRBV29-1 | CSVEEMRSSGRAGEQFF | TGCAGCGTTGAAGAAATGAGGAGTAGCGGGAGGGCCGGGGAGCAGTTCTTC
NA | TRBJ2-1 | NA | TRBV6-5 | CASSYIAGPYNEQFF | TGTGCCAGCAGTTACATCGCGGGACCCTACAATGAGCAGTTCTTC
NA | TRBJ2-1 | NA | TRBV10-3 | CATYPGGSSYNEQFF | TGTGCCACCTATCCGGGGGGCAGCTCCTACAATGAGCAGTTCTTC
NA | TRBJ2-1 | NA | TRBV7-9 | CASRSAGSYNEQFF | TGTGCCAGCAGATCGGCGGGATCTTACAATGAGCAGTTCTTC
TRBD1 | TRBJ1-6 | NA | TRBV10-3 | CAISESQGGGSPLHF | TGTGCCATCAGTGAGTCGCAGGGGGGAGGTTCACCCCTCCACTTT
TRBD1 | TRBJ1-6 | NA | TRBV5-1 | CASSSDRGEDSPLHF | TGCGCCAGCAGCTCGGACAGGGGTGAGGATTCACCCCTCCACTTT
TRBD1 | TRBJ1-2 | once | TRBV30 | CAWGTGQRYGYTF | TGTGCCTGGGGGACAGGGCAACGCTATGGCTACACCTTC
NA | TRBJ2-1 | NA | TRBV7-2 | CASSLAESSYNEQFF | TGTGCCAGCAGCTTAGCGGAGAGCTCCTACAATGAGCAGTTCTTC
NA | TRBJ1-3 | NA | TRBV6-1 | CASSEAHGGASGNTIYF | TGTGCCAGCAGTGAAGCGCATGGGGGGGCTAGCGGAAACACCATATATTTT
NA | TRBJ1-5 | NA | TRBV23-1 | CAAWRGNRSPQHF | TGCGCCGCGTGGCGGGGGAACAGGTCGCCCCAGCATTTT
TRBD1 | TRBJ1-3 | NA | TRBV9 | CASSVRDRDDTIYF | TGTGCCAGCAGCGTACGGGACAGGGATGACACCATATATTTT
TRBD2 | TRBJ2-7 | NA | TRBV6-5 | CASSRLADSSYEQYF | TGTGCCAGCAGTCGACTAGCGGATAGCTCCTACGAGCAGTACTTC
NA | TRBJ2-3 | NA | TRBV30 | CAWSWTSTDTQYF | TGTGCCTGGAGCTGGACTAGCACAGATACGCAGTATTTT
TRBD1 | TRBJ2-1 | NA | TRBV11-1 | CASSLEGTGPYNEQFF | TGTGCCAGCAGCTTAGAAGGGACAGGGCCTTACAATGAGCAGTTCTTC
NA | TRBJ1-1 | NA | TRBV30 | CACQIKGGKDTEAFF | TGTGCCTGCCAAATAAAGGGGGGGAAGGACACTGAAGCTTTCTTT
NA | TRBJ2-5 | NA | TRBV2 | CASNAQGRQETQYF | TGTGCCAGCAACGCCCAGGGGCGTCAAGAGACCCAGTACTTC
NA | TRBJ2-3 | NA | TRBV30 | CAWSVGLWDTQYF | TGTGCCTGGAGTGTGGGCCTTTGGGATACGCAGTATTTT
NA | TRBJ2-1 | NA | TRBV21-1 | CASSNSTMRLAAYNEQFF | TGTGCCAGCAGCAATTCGACCATGCGGCTAGCGGCCTACAATGAGCAGTTCTTC
TRBD1 | TRBJ2-1 | once | TRBV7-8 | CASSFRQGVHNEQFF | TGTGCCAGCAGCTTTAGACAGGGAGTACACAATGAGCAGTTCTTC
NA | TRBJ1-4 | few | TRBV28 | CASSTRRATNEKLFF | TGTGCCAGCAGCACGCGACGGGCAACTAATGAAAAACTGTTTTTT
TRBD2 | TRBJ2-5 | NA | TRBV29-1 | CSVRDSGGYETQYF | TGCAGCGTGCGGGACTCCGGGGGGTATGAGACCCAGTACTTC
TRBD1 | TRBJ2-3 | NA | TRBV7-8 | CASSQPGQGVDTQYF | TGTGCCAGCAGCCAACCGGGGCAGGGGGTGGATACGCAGTATTTT
NA | TRBJ1-2 | NA | TRBV5-4 | CASSSRGDYGYTF | TGTGCCAGCAGCAGCAGGGGCGACTATGGCTACACCTTC
NA | TRBJ2-7 | NA | TRBV6-5 | CASSVGEAYEQYF | TGTGCCAGCAGTGTCGGGGAAGCCTACGAGCAGTACTTC
NA | TRBJ1-1 | NA | TRBV30 | CAWSGHVGDEAFF | TGTGCCTGGAGTGGACACGTAGGGGATGAAGCTTTCTTT
TRBD1 | TRBJ1-5 | NA | TRBV4-3 | CASSQDWDRGNQPQHF | TGCGCCAGCAGCCAAGATTGGGACAGGGGCAATCAGCCCCAGCATTTT
TRBD1 | TRBJ2-7 | NA | TRBV6-5 | CASSLQGAPGEQYF | TGTGCCAGCAGCCTACAGGGGGCCCCCGGGGAGCAGTACTTC
TRBD2 | TRBJ2-3 | NA | TRBV19 | CASSMALAGTDTQYF | TGTGCCAGTAGTATGGCACTAGCGGGGACAGATACGCAGTATTTT
TRBD2 | TRBJ2-2 | NA | TRBV19 | CASSTAFAGVLRGTGELFF | TGTGCCAGTAGTACCGCCTTCGCGGGAGTTTTACGGGGCACCGGGGAGCTGTTTTTT
TRBD1 | TRBJ1-4 | NA | TRBV30 | CARPWDREEKLFF | TGTGCCCGCCCGTGGGACAGGGAAGAAAAACTGTTTTTT
TRBD1 | TRBJ1-1 | few | TRBV12-5 | CASGSDRGQTEAFF | TGTGCTAGTGGTTCGGACAGGGGGCAAACTGAAGCTTTCTTT